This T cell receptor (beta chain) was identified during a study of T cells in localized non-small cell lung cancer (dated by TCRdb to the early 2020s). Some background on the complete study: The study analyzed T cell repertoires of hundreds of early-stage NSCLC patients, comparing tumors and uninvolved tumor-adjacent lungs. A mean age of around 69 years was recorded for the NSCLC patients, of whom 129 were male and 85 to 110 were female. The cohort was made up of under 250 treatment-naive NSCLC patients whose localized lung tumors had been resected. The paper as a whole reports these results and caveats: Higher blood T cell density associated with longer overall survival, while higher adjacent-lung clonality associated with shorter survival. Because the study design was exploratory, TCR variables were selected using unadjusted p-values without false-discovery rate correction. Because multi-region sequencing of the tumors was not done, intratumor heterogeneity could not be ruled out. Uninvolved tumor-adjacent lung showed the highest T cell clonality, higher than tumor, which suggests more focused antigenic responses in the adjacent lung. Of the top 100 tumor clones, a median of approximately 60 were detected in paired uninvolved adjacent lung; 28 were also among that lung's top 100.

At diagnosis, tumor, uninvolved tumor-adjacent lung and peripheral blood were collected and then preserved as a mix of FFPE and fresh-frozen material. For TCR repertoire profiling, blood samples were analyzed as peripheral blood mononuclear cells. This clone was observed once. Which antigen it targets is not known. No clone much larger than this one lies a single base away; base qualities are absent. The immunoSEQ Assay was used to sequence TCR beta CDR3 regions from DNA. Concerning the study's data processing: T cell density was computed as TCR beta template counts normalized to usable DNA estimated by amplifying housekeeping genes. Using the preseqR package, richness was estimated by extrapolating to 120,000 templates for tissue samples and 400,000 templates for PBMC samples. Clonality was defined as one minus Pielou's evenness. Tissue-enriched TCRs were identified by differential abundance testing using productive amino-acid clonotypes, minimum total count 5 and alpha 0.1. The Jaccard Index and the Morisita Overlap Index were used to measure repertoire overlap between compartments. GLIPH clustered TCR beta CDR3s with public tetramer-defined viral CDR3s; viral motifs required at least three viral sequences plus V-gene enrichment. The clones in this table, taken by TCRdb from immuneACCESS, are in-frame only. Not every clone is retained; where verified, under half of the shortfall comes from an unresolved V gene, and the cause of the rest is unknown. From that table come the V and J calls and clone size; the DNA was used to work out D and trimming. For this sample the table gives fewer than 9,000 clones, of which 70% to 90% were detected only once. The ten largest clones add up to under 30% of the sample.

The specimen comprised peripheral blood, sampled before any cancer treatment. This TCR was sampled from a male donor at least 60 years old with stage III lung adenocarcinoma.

The CDR3 in this case is CASSQEGAILNGYTF. The sequence in DNA is TGCGCCAGCAGCCAAGAGGGGGCAATTCTCAATGGCTACACCTTC. Rearrangement joined TRBV4-1 to TRBJ1-2, and the D gene may be TRBD1, 6 bases matching. The trim is 0 bases for V and 6 bases for J, with a gap of 14 bases between the germline ends. The germline V gene specifies MGHRA as CDR1 and YSYEKL as CDR2. The CDR3 runs 15 amino acids, cysteine and phenylalanine included. CDR3 DNA is the only sequence kept; it has 45 bases, read in frame from the first base.